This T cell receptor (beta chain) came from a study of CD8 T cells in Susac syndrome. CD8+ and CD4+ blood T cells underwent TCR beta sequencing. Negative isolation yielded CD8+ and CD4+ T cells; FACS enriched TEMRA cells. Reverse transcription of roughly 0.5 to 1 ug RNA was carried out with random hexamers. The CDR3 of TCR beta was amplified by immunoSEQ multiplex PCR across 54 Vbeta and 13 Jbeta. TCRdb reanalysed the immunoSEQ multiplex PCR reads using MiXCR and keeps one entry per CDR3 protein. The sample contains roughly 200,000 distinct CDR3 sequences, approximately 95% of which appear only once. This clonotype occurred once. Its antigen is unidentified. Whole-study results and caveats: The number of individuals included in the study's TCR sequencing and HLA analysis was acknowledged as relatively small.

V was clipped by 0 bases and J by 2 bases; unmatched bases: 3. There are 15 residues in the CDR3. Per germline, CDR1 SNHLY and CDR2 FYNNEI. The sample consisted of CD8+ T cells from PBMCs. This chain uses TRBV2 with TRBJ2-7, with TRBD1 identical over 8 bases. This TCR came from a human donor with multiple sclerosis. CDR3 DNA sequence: TGTGCCAGCAGTGAAGCGGACAGGGCTCCCTACGAGCAGTACTTC. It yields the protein CASSEADRAPYEQYF.